The 31 T cell receptor beta chains below were found in one sample sequenced in a study of shared clonotypes between healthy human individuals. Assay: immunoSEQ multiplex PCR; the TCRdb copy retains only in-frame clones and omits some. The data hold more than 2,000,000 clones, with approximately 95% observed a single time. Input material: naive CD4+ T cells from PBMCs. Subset meaning: CD45RA+ positively selected. The source of these receptors is a man aged 18-30 years in good health. Some clones in this sample may be carry-over from other donors' samples.

With respect to this clone: Other DNA sequences in this specimen translate into the identical CDR3. The genes are TRBV7-9 and TRBJ1-1, with 7 bases matching TRBD1. Germline assignment: CDR1 SEHNR and CDR2 FQNEAQ (reference sequence). V lost 5 bases to trimming and J lost 1 base; unmatched junction nucleotides: 7. This CDR3 spans 15 amino acids. The chain's CDR3 is CASSVWDSRNTEAFF. DNA for the CDR3: TGTGCCAGCAGCGTATGGGACAGCCGGAACACTGAAGCTTTCTTT.

The chain links TRBV7-3 to TRBJ2-2; D ambiguous. This CDR3 is 13 amino acids long. Germline V lookup: CDR1 SGHTA, CDR2 FQGTGA. Trimming removed 1 base from V and 6 bases from J, with 6 bases in between. CDR3 DNA: TGTGCCAGCAGCTTAAGCAGGTCCGGGGAGCTGTTTTTT. Amino acids: CASSLSRSGELFF.

In regard to this clone: Within the sample, other DNA sequences also encode this same CDR3. The chain is built from TRBV18 and TRBJ1-1; D not certain. This CDR3 has 15 residues. Germline loops: CDR1 KGHSH, CDR2 LQKENI. V lost 1 base and J lost 1, with 10 bases in between. CDR3 loop: CASSPQGPGNTEAFF. The DNA of the CDR3 is TGTGCCAGCTCACCACAGGGCCCTGGGAACACTGAAGCTTTCTTT.

This rearrangement joins TRBV30 to TRBJ1-2, with unresolved D. Germline lookup yields CDR1 GTSNPN and CDR2 SVGIG (reference sequence). Between the trimmed V and J ends, which lost 5 bases and 2 bases, there was a span of 15 bases. The CDR3 spans 14 residues. The CDR3 is CAWGEGPQNYGYTF. The CDR3 nucleotides are TGTGCCTGGGGTGAAGGGCCCCAAAACTATGGCTACACCTTC. The full variable domain, in which reference TRBV30 and TRBJ1-2 provide the parts outside the CDR3, is SQTIHQWPATLVQPVGSPLSLECTVEGTSNPNLYWYRQAAGRGLQLLFYSVGIGQISSEVPQNLSASRPQDRQFILSSKKLLLSDSGFYLCAWGEGPQNYGYTFGSGTRLTVV.

V gene TRBV14 combines with J gene TRBJ2-7; 7 nucleotides align to TRBD2. V lost 4 bases and J lost 4; bases outside the gene matches: 1. This CDR3 is built from 12 residues. Per the germline V gene, CDR1 is SGHDN and CDR2 is FVKESK. CDR3 nucleotides: TGTGCCAGCAGCCTGGGGGGGTACGAGCAGTACTTC. Amino acid sequence: CASSLGGYEQYF.

The V and J genes are TRBV6-1 and TRBJ1-5; weak D call: TRBD1 (5 bases). The CDR3 consists of 15 residues. CDR1 and CDR2 from the germline V gene are MNHNS and SASEGT. Trimming shortened V by 5 bases and J by 0 bases, and 11 bases separated the two germline ends. In DNA form, the CDR3 reads TGTGCCAGCAGTATACAGGCTTATAGCAATCAGCCCCAGCATTTT. Amino acids: CASSIQAYSNQPQHF.

A remark on this clone: Other DNA sequences in this sample translate to the same CDR3. J is TRBJ2-2 and V is TRBV5-1; 8 positions match TRBD1. V shed 2 bases, J shed 2 bases, and the junction held 2 bases outside the gene matches. Germline values: CDR1 SGHRS, CDR2 YFSETQ. The CDR3 runs 15 residues. The CDR3 region has the DNA TGCGCCAGCAGCTTAGACAGGGGAAACACCGGGGAGCTGTTTTTT. Amino acids: CASSLDRGNTGELFF.

This sequence joins TRBV2 and TRBJ2-1; D is possibly TRBD1 or TRBD2 (5 bases each). V was pared by 8 bases and J by 4 bases, with 15 bases between. Germline values: CDR1 SNHLY, CDR2 FYNNEI. The CDR3 runs to 14 residues. The CDR3 bases are TGTGCCAGCGCGAGGGACCGACATTACAATGAGCAGTTCTTC. Residues: CASARDRHYNEQFF. The whole variable domain, filled in from reference TRBV2 and TRBJ2-1, reads EPEVTQTPSHQVTQMGQEVILRCVPISNHLYFYWYRQILGQKVEFLVSFYNNEISEKSEIFDDQFSVERPDGSNFTLKIRSTKLEDSAMYFCASARDRHYNEQFFGPGTRLTVL.

CDR3 DNA: TGCGCCAGCAGCCACCCTGATGGGGGACAGGGGGGTATTCGGTACTTC. Amino acid sequence: CASSHPDGGQGGIRYF. The chain links TRBV5-1 to TRBJ2-7, with TRBD1 matching over 11 bases. J lost 12 bases, V lost 4 bases, and 18 bases had no gene match. Germline V lookup: CDR1 SGHRS, CDR2 YFSETQ. There are 16 residues in the CDR3.

The table lists this clone with a few counts. The V gene is TRBV7-9, the J gene TRBJ1-1, with a tentative D call TRBD1 (5 bases). Trimming cost V 5 bases and J 0 bases, with 10 bases left between them. From germline, CDR1 is SEHNR and CDR2 FQNEAQ (reference sequence). This CDR3 has 14 residues. CDR3: CASSLPTVNTEAFF. CDR3 sequence (DNA): TGTGCCAGCAGCCTGCCGACAGTGAACACTGAAGCTTTCTTT. Supplemented by reference TRBV7-9 and TRBJ1-1, the full variable domain reads DTGVSQNPRHKITKRGQNVTFRCDPISEHNRLYWYRQTLGQGPEFLTYFQNEAQLEKSRLLSDRFSAERPKGSFSTLEIQRTEQGDSAMYLCASSLPTVNTEAFFGQGTRLTVV.

J is TRBJ1-4 and V is TRBV5-1, with D unclear. The CDR3 extends over 14 amino acids. Trimming removed 0 bases from V and 5 bases from J, with 8 bases in between. The germline V gene encodes CDR1 SGHRS and CDR2 YFSETQ. The CDR3 coding sequence is TGCGCCAGCAGCTTGGGTGATTGGAATGAAAAACTGTTTTTT. Its translation is CASSLGDWNEKLFF.

This rearrangement joins TRBV7-9 to TRBJ2-3; possible D gene TRBD2, 5 bases. V gave up 2 bases and J gave up 4 bases, with 13 bases separating them. CDR3 size: 15 residues. Germline V gene sequence: CDR1 SEHNR, CDR2 FQNEAQ (reference sequence). The CDR3 nucleotides read TGTGCCAGCAGCTTATATGGGAGCGCCCCAGATACGCAGTATTTT. Translated, it gives CASSLYGSAPDTQYF.

As concerns this clone: This sample includes further DNA sequences coding for the same CDR3. The rearrangement joins TRBV9 to TRBJ1-1; possibly TRBD1 for D (6 bases). Deletions cut 2 bases from V and 1 base from J, with 12 bases between. CDR1 and CDR2 from the germline V gene are SGDLS and YYNGEE. This CDR3 spans 15 amino acids. CDR3 amino acids: CASSVGGQGNTEAFF. Written as DNA, the CDR3 is TGTGCCAGCAGCGTCGGGGGGCAGGGGAACACTGAAGCTTTCTTT.

This chain connects TRBV6-1 to TRBJ2-7, with TRBD1 matching over 11 bases. This CDR3 contains 15 residues. The V gene's germline CDR1 is MNHNS and CDR2 SASEGT. Trimming cost V 4 bases and J 0 bases; bases outside gene matches: 2. The CDR3 sequence is CASSAGTGGSYEQYF. CDR3 sequence (DNA): TGTGCCAGCAGTGCCGGGACAGGGGGCTCCTACGAGCAGTACTTC.

On this clone itself: Distinct nucleotide sequences in the sample also encode this CDR3. The rearrangement uses TRBV7-3 and TRBJ2-1, with 7 bases aligning to TRBD2. V dropped 4 bases and J dropped 10; count of bases not matched to a gene: 1. The CDR3 has 11 residues. CDR1 SGHTA and CDR2 FQGTGA come from the germline V gene. This CDR3 reads CASSSGGEQFF. The DNA of the CDR3 is TGTGCCAGCAGCTCCGGGGGGGAGCAGTTCTTC.

The chain joins TRBV9 to TRBJ2-1, with D tentatively TRBD2 (5 bases). Germline CDR1 reads SGDLS; CDR2 reads YYNGEE. This CDR3 comprises 14 residues. V lost 4 bases, J lost 3 bases, and 11 bases lay in between. The CDR3 sequence: CASSTRDFYNEQFF. Written as DNA, the CDR3 is TGTGCCAGCAGCACTAGAGACTTCTACAATGAGCAGTTCTTC.

DNA for the CDR3: TGTGCCAGTAGCTTGGGACGATTGAACACTGAAGCTTTCTTT. Its translation: CASSLGRLNTEAFF. J is TRBJ1-1 and V is TRBV19, with D tentatively TRBD1 (5 bases). V lost 6 bases and J lost 0, with 11 bases in between. This CDR3 spans 14 amino acids. The germline CDR1 and CDR2 sequences are LNHDA and SQIVND (reference sequence).

The CDR3 DNA reads TGTGCCAGCAGTCCCTCCACCGGCGGTTACAATGAGCAGTTCTTC. Translating it yields CASSPSTGGYNEQFF. The chain links TRBV6-5 to TRBJ2-1; D is undetermined. The CDR3 covers 15 residues. V lost 5 bases, J lost 4 bases, and 15 bases lay in between. Per the germline V gene, CDR1 is MNHEY and CDR2 is SVGAGI.

J is TRBJ1-5 and V is TRBV25-1; D uncertain. The V gene's germline CDR1 is MGHDK and CDR2 SYGVNS. The ends were cut back, 2 bases at V and 0 bases at J, with 8 bases in the middle. This CDR3 has 15 residues. CDR3 protein: CASSEPGYSNQPQHF. The CDR3 DNA follows: TGTGCCAGCAGTGAACCAGGATATAGCAATCAGCCCCAGCATTTT.

The V and J genes are TRBV6-5 and TRBJ2-7; 7 nucleotides line up with TRBD1. J lost 4 bases, V lost 6 bases, and 9 bases had no gene match. Germline V CDR1 and CDR2: MNHEY, SVGAGI. The CDR3 contains 14 residues. The CDR3 nucleotides read TGTGCCAGCAGGGGACAGAGGGATGAATACGAGCAGTACTTC. Residues: CASRGQRDEYEQYF.

The chain has TRBV11-2 and TRBJ1-3, with no clear D. This CDR3 has 18 amino acids. Trimming took 3 bases from V and 0 from J, leaving 18 bases between them. The V gene's germline CDR1 is SGHAT and CDR2 FQNNGV. CDR3 region: CASSFSPGKVDSGNTIYF. Written as DNA, the CDR3 is TGTGCCAGCAGCTTCTCCCCCGGGAAAGTAGACTCTGGAAACACCATATATTTT. The whole variable domain, remainder taken from reference TRBV11-2 and TRBJ1-3, is EAGVAQSPRYKIIEKRQSVAFWCNPISGHATLYWYQQILGQGPKLLIQFQNNGVVDDSQLPKDRFSAERLKGVDSTLKIQPAKLEDSAVYLCASSFSPGKVDSGNTIYFGEGSWLTVV.

This rearrangement joins TRBV28 to TRBJ1-4, with D unclear. Germline CDR1 is MDHEN and CDR2 is SYDVKM. Trimming cost V 8 bases and J 0 bases, with 16 bases left between them. The CDR3 runs to 16 residues. CDR3 DNA sequence: TGTGCCAGCGGGGAGATCGACACCTCAACTAATGAAAAACTGTTTTTT. It translates to CASGEIDTSTNEKLFF.

The chain links TRBV28 to TRBJ1-3; no reliable D call. Per germline, CDR1 MDHEN and CDR2 SYDVKM. The CDR3 sequence is 18 residues long. V lost 8 bases and J lost 3, with 26 bases in between. This CDR3 reads CASQVVSTANFGGNTIYF. The CDR3, as DNA: TGTGCCAGCCAAGTCGTATCTACAGCGAATTTTGGTGGAAACACCATATATTTT.

With respect to this clone: At the DNA level, this CDR3 is encoded by other sequences in the same sample as well. The chain carries TRBV15 and TRBJ2-3; D not resolved. The CDR3 sequence is 13 residues long. Germline assignment: CDR1 LNHNV and CDR2 YYDKDF (reference sequence). Trimming stripped 0 bases from V and 5 bases from J, with 6 bases between. The CDR3 region is CATSRDPGDTQYF. Written as DNA, the CDR3 is TGTGCCACCAGCAGAGACCCAGGAGATACGCAGTATTTT.

The J gene is TRBJ2-3, the V gene TRBV28, with 8 bases fitting TRBD2. This CDR3 has 17 amino acids. Trimming at V came to 1 base and at J to 6 bases, leaving 12 bases not matched to a gene. The germline gives CDR1 MDHEN, CDR2 SYDVKM. Written as DNA, the CDR3 is TGTGCCAGCAGTTTATCCCACGGGAGGGCGCCCGTGGATACGCAGTATTTT. Its protein product is CASSLSHGRAPVDTQYF.

As regards this clone: Different DNA sequences within this sample yield the same CDR3. This chain links TRBV18 with TRBJ2-2; 12 bases map to TRBD2. V trimming: 3 bases; J trimming: 4 bases; junction bases outside the gene matches: 3. Germline loops: CDR1 KGHSH, CDR2 LQKENI. CDR3 size: 16 residues. CDR3 DNA sequence: TGTGCCAGCTCACCGGGACTAGCGGGTGCCACCGGGGAGCTGTTTTTT. Protein product: CASSPGLAGATGELFF.

Concerning this clone itself: Other DNA sequences of this sample code for an identical CDR3. The genes are TRBV5-1 and TRBJ1-1; D unresolved. V dropped 3 bases and J dropped 5 bases, with 11 bases sitting between them. Per germline, CDR1 SGHRS and CDR2 YFSETQ. This CDR3 is 13 amino acids long. CDR3 sequence: CASSSGGDTEAFF. DNA of the CDR3: TGCGCCAGCAGCTCAGGCGGGGATACTGAAGCTTTCTTT.

The chain carries TRBV6-5 and TRBJ1-5; D gene ambiguous. This CDR3 spans 14 amino acids. V gave up 6 bases and J gave up 9 bases, with 18 bases separating them. From germline, CDR1 is MNHEY and CDR2 SVGAGI. CDR3 amino acids: CASSNGVQLGPQHF. CDR3 nucleotide sequence: TGTGCCAGCAGCAACGGGGTACAGCTGGGGCCCCAGCATTTT.

The table lists this clone with a few counts. The chain has TRBV4-3 and TRBJ1-1, with D possibly being TRBD1 (5 bases). Germline CDR1 is LGHNA and CDR2 is YSLEER. The V end lost 4 bases, the J end lost 4 bases, and 16 bases lay between the germline ends. The CDR3 consists of 15 residues. DNA of the CDR3: TGCGCCAGCAGCCTAGGGGCAGGAGGCATCACTGAAGCTTTCTTT. Translation: CASSLGAGGITEAFF.

V and J are TRBV15 and TRBJ2-7; 7 bases align to TRBD2. The CDR3 has 15 residues. The V and J ends lost 1 base and 6 bases, in that order; junction bases with no gene match: 9. Germline V gene data show CDR1 as LNHNV and CDR2 as YYDKDF (reference sequence). For the CDR3, the DNA is TGTGCCACCAGCAGAGCTCGAGCGGGAAGCGGCGAGCAGTACTTC. Translation: CATSRARAGSGEQYF.

J is TRBJ2-5 and V is TRBV27; 8 nucleotides match TRBD1. CDR1 is MNHEY and CDR2 is SMNVEV in the germline V gene (reference sequence). Trimming cost V 9 bases and J 4 bases; bases outside gene matches: 7. The CDR3 spans 13 residues. The CDR3 region has the DNA TGTGCCAGGGGAGGCAGGGGGCTAGAGACCCAGTACTTC. This encodes CARGGRGLETQYF.